These 32 T cell receptor beta chains came from one sample sequenced in a study of T cells in Graves' hyperthyroidism and ophthalmopathy. Amplification of TCR beta CDR3 regions used RNA as the template. HTBI primers drove first-round RT-PCR of the TCR CDR3. From the multiplex PCR reads, TCRdb called clonotypes with MiXCR, one entry per CDR3 protein. This sample has 550,000 to 600,000 distinct CDR3 sequences, with 14% found just once. Sequencing used blood. The receptor set was obtained from a woman younger than 35 with Graves' ophthalmopathy.

The sample holds a few counts of this clonotype. A much larger clone lies a single base off, so this may be a read error. The CDR3 ends on some other residue instead of the conserved phenylalanine or tryptophan, so this is likely a read error. The chain employs TRBV6-5 and TRBJ2-5; D call uncertain. The length of the CDR3 is 14 residues. In germline, CDR1 is MNHEY, CDR2 SVGAGI. V was cut by 2 bases and J by 0 bases, with 7 bases left in between. The CDR3: CASSYPDDQETQYS. CDR3 sequence (DNA): TGTGCCAGCAGTTACCCTGATGACCAAGAGACCCAGTACTCC.

This clonotype was seen many times. The V and J genes are TRBV19 and TRBJ1-2; TRBD1 aligns across 7 bases. Looked up from germline, CDR1 is LNHDA and CDR2 is SQIVND (reference sequence). Unmatched junction bases numbered 15, after V lost 9 bases and J lost 5 bases. The CDR3 covers 15 residues. CDR3 bases: TGTGCCAGCAAGGGTGCTAAGGGGGCTGGATATGGCTACACCTTC. Its protein product is CASKGAKGAGYGYTF.

This clonotype was found many times. This chain joins TRBV2 and TRBJ2-5, with a weak D call TRBD1 (6 bases). The germline CDR1 and CDR2 sequences are SNHLY and FYNNEI. The V gene lost 1 base and the J gene lost 5 bases, with 14 bases spanning the gap. This CDR3 has 15 residues. CDR3 protein: CASSEVQGTDETQYF. In DNA, the CDR3 is TGTGCCAGCAGTGAAGTCCAGGGGACGGACGAGACCCAGTACTTC. The whole variable domain, filled in from reference TRBV2 and TRBJ2-5, reads EPEVTQTPSHQVTQMGQEVILRCVPISNHLYFYWYRQILGQKVEFLVSFYNNEISEKSEIFDDQFSVERPDGSNFTLKIRSTKLEDSAMYFCASSEVQGTDETQYFGPGTRLLVL.

The CDR3 sequence is CSARAHSSRDRGSEETQYF. CDR3 bases: TGCAGTGCTAGAGCCCACTCCTCCCGGGACAGGGGTTCGGAAGAGACCCAGTACTTC. The J gene is TRBJ2-5, the V gene TRBV20-1; 10 bases are shared with TRBD1. Germline V gene lookup returns CDR1 DFQATT and CDR2 SNEGSKA (reference sequence). This CDR3 is built from 19 residues. V trimming: 1 base; J trimming: 3 bases; junction bases outside the gene matches: 17.

The chain employs TRBV7-9 and TRBJ2-7; either TRBD1 or TRBD2 may fit D (6 bases each). This CDR3 region has 16 residues. V was shortened by 2 bases and J by 1 base, with 15 bases between the two germline ends. The V gene's germline CDR1 is SEHNR and CDR2 FQNEAQ (reference sequence). In DNA, the CDR3 is TGTGCCAGCAGCTTAATCGGGGGCGAGTCTTCCTACGAGCAGTACTTC. Encoded protein: CASSLIGGESSYEQYF.

This clonotype was seen many times. This rearrangement joins TRBV7-8 to TRBJ2-2; a possible D gene is TRBD1 (6 bases). Trimming took off 1 base at V and 2 bases at J, with 20 bases between the two ends. Germline V CDR1 and CDR2: SGHVS, FQNEAQ. The CDR3 spans 19 residues. The DNA for the CDR3 is TGTGCCAGCAGCTTAGTCGGGCAGGGGCCCTGGACCAACACCGGGGAGCTGTTTTTT. It yields the protein CASSLVGQGPWTNTGELFF.

This clonotype occurred a few times. V is TRBV7-2 and J is TRBJ2-1, with TRBD1 matching 7 bases. The CDR3 has 16 amino acids. Germline assignment: CDR1 SGHTA and CDR2 FQGNSA. J gave up 2 bases and V 3 bases, and 7 bases lay outside the gene matches. The chain's CDR3 is CASSFLGTEPYNEQFF. CDR3 DNA sequence: TGTGCCAGCAGCTTTCTGGGGACAGAACCCTACAATGAGCAGTTCTTC. The complete variable domain, with remaining parts taken from reference TRBV7-2 and TRBJ2-1, reads GAGVSQSPSNKVTEKGKDVELRCDPISGHTALYWYRQSLGQGLEFLIYFQGNSAPDKSGLPSDRFSAERTGGSVSTLTIQRTQQEDSAVYLCASSFLGTEPYNEQFFGPGTRLTVL.

This clonotype was picked up many times. The V gene is TRBV6-2 or TRBV6-3, the J gene TRBJ2-5, with D tentatively TRBD1 (5 bases). The V and J ends lost 7 bases and 11 bases respectively, with 20 bases between them. From germline, CDR1 is MNHEY and CDR2 SVGEGT. This CDR3 has 13 residues. CDR3 DNA sequence: TGTGCCAGCACCAACGAGCTGGCAGGGCAACAGTACTTC. This sequence encodes CASTNELAGQQYF.

This clonotype was observed at least ten times. The rearrangement links TRBV12-3 or TRBV12-4 to TRBJ2-2, with D tentatively TRBD1 (5 bases). The CDR3 loop spans 15 amino acids. V dropped 1 base and J dropped 6 bases, with 12 bases sitting between them. The CDR3 DNA sequence: TGTGCCAGCAGTTTAGGGCAGGGCGAGGCCGGGGAGCTGTTTTTT. Translated, it gives CASSLGQGEAGELFF.

This clonotype showed up just a few times. The V gene is TRBV9, the J gene TRBJ2-1; no clear D. The CDR3 length is 13 residues. Germline V gene lookup returns CDR1 SGDLS and CDR2 YYNGEE. V gave up 0 bases and J gave up 6 bases, with 7 bases separating them. Here the CDR3 DNA reads TGTGCCAGCAGCGTAGAGGCCGGCAATGAGCAGTTCTTC. Its protein is CASSVEAGNEQFF.

This clonotype was counted a few times. V and J are TRBV18 and TRBJ2-3; the D gene could be TRBD1 or TRBD2 (5 bases each). The germline V and J ends were trimmed by 2 bases and 8 bases, with 17 bases remaining between them. The CDR3 length is 15 residues. Germline V gives CDR1 KGHSH, CDR2 LQKENI. The CDR3 bases are TGTGCCAGCTCACCAAGGGGAGACCCGGCAGGTACGCAGTATTTT. Residues: CASSPRGDPAGTQYF.

This clonotype was seen ten or more times. This chain joins TRBV11-2 and TRBJ2-5; 7 bases line up with TRBD2. The V segment lost 5 bases and the J segment 4 bases; nucleotides outside the gene matches: 13. The germline V gene encodes CDR1 SGHAT and CDR2 FQNNGV. The CDR3 loop spans 16 amino acids. Here the CDR3 reads CASSEEGAGARETQYF. Written as DNA, the CDR3 is TGTGCCAGCAGCGAAGAGGGTGCGGGAGCGCGAGAGACCCAGTACTTC.

This clonotype appeared a few times. The chain joins TRBV19 to TRBJ2-3, with D hard to call. The CDR3 is made up of 15 amino acids. Germline V gene data show CDR1 as LNHDA and CDR2 as SQIVND (reference sequence). Trimming cost V 3 bases and J 4 bases, with 14 bases left between them. CDR3 nucleotides: TGTGCCAGTAGTATGGCCGGCCCTGGAGCAGATACGCAGTATTTT. Amino acid sequence: CASSMAGPGADTQYF. Full variable domain (missing parts from reference TRBV19 and TRBJ2-3): DGGITQSPKYLFRKEGQNVTLSCEQNLNHDAMYWYRQDPGQGLRLIYYSQIVNDFQKGDIAEGYSVSREKKESFPLTVTSAQKNPTAFYLCASSMAGPGADTQYFGPGTRLTVL.

Comments on this clonotype: One junction end does not reproduce the germline sequence, and a read error may be involved. This sequence joins TRBV10-3 and TRBJ2-7; 14 positions agree with TRBD2. The germline V gene encodes CDR1 ENHRY and CDR2 SYGVKD. This CDR3 has 18 residues. The CDR3 sequence is CASSLTSGGDVSSYEQCF. As DNA, the CDR3 is TGTGCCAGCAGTCTGACTAGCGGGGGGGATGTTAGCTCCTACGAGCAGTGCTTC.

Ten or more counts support this clonotype. This chain joins TRBV6-2 or TRBV6-3 and TRBJ2-5, with 9 bases fitting TRBD1. V gave up 5 bases and J gave up 4 bases; unmatched junction bases: 8. The CDR3 contains 15 residues. Germline V gives CDR1 MNHEY, CDR2 SVGEGT. The CDR3 region has the DNA TGTGCCAGCAGTCCGACAGGGGGATCGGGAGAGACCCAGTACTTC. It is translated as CASSPTGGSGETQYF.

This clonotype was recorded at least ten times. The chain combines TRBV3-1 with TRBJ1-1, with D maybe TRBD1 (5 bases). The CDR3 spans 14 residues. Trimming removed 4 bases at V and 0 bases at J, with 9 bases between. Germline lookup yields CDR1 LGHDT and CDR2 YNNKEL (reference sequence). The CDR3 coding sequence is TGTGCCAGCAGCCCGGACACTATGAACACTGAAGCTTTCTTT. This translates into CASSPDTMNTEAFF.

The genes are TRBV4-2 and TRBJ2-1, with 9 bases aligning to TRBD2. Germline V lookup: CDR1 LGHNA, CDR2 YNFKEQ. The CDR3 sequence is 16 residues long. Trimming removed 1 base from V and 8 bases from J; junction bases left unmatched: 9. CDR3 in amino acids: CASSQVSGTSHDEQFF. CDR3 DNA: TGTGCCAGCAGCCAAGTCTCCGGGACTAGCCACGATGAGCAGTTCTTC.

This clonotype was observed many times. This chain joins TRBV2 and TRBJ2-5, with D possibly called TRBD1 or TRBD2 (9 bases each). The CDR3 spans 15 residues. V lost 8 bases and J lost 4, with 20 bases in between. Looked up from germline, CDR1 is SNHLY and CDR2 is FYNNEI. CDR3 residues: CASRQGGLAGETQYF. The CDR3 region has the DNA TGTGCCAGCCGACAGGGGGGACTAGCAGGAGAGACCCAGTACTTC.

V is TRBV9 and J is TRBJ2-1; 7 bases fit TRBD1. V shed 1 base and J 1 base; nucleotides not matched to a gene: 8. The CDR3 is 17 residues long. The germline gives CDR1 SGDLS, CDR2 YYNGEE. The CDR3 sequence: CASSVSLTGRSYNEQFF. The CDR3 DNA reads as TGTGCCAGCAGCGTATCCTTGACAGGGCGGTCCTACAATGAGCAGTTCTTC.

This clonotype was seen only a few times. The chain uses TRBV10-3 and TRBJ2-5; the D is unclear. Germline V gene data show CDR1 as ENHRY and CDR2 as SYGVKD. The length of the CDR3 is 13 residues. V was trimmed by 4 bases and J by 1 base, leaving 7 bases between them. The CDR3 loop reads CAISVRVQETQYF. CDR3 sequence (DNA): TGTGCCATCAGTGTTAGGGTCCAAGAGACCCAGTACTTC.

This clonotype was counted ten times or more. The chain has TRBV7-6 and TRBJ2-7, with 13 bases matching TRBD2. V lost 1 base, J lost 4 bases, and 4 bases stayed unmatched. The CDR3 covers 16 residues. Per germline, CDR1 SGHVS and CDR2 FNYEAQ. CDR3 in amino acids: CASSLEPLAGGYEQYF. The CDR3 nucleotides read TGTGCCAGCAGCTTAGAACCACTAGCGGGAGGGTACGAGCAGTACTTC.

J is TRBJ1-6 and V is TRBV27; a possible D gene is TRBD1 (6 bases). The CDR3 spans 14 residues. Between the trimmed V and J ends, which lost 3 bases and 4 bases, there was a span of 7 bases. Per germline, CDR1 MNHEY and CDR2 SMNVEV (reference sequence). The CDR3 loop is CASSFRGYNSPLHF. The CDR3 nucleotides read TGTGCCAGCAGTTTCAGGGGATATAATTCACCCCTCCACTTT.

V gene TRBV10-2 combines with J gene TRBJ1-5; D is possibly TRBD1 (5 bases). This CDR3 has 15 amino acids. V was pared by 3 bases and J by 5 bases, with 14 bases between. Germline-derived CDR1 and CDR2 are WSHSY and SAAADI. CDR3: CASSDAGEGHQPQHF. CDR3 DNA sequence: TGCGCCAGCAGTGATGCGGGGGAAGGCCATCAGCCCCAGCATTTT.

J is TRBJ2-7 and V is TRBV27; D not certain. Germline lookup yields CDR1 MNHEY and CDR2 SMNVEV (reference sequence). The CDR3 extends over 15 amino acids. The ends were cut back, 2 bases at V and 2 bases at J, with 13 bases in the middle. The CDR3 DNA is TGTGCCAGCAGTTTAATCGTGACTGCTACCTACGAGCAGTACTTC. It is translated as CASSLIVTATYEQYF.

This clonotype was seen more than once but under ten times. The rearrangement links TRBV30 to TRBJ1-5, with 9 bases that match TRBD1. The CDR3 extends over 15 amino acids. In germline, CDR1 is GTSNPN, CDR2 SVGIG (reference sequence). The V segment lost 2 bases and the J segment 1 base; nucleotides outside the gene matches: 3. CDR3 coding DNA: TGTGCCTGGAGTCCTGGGACAGGGAGCAATCAGCCCCAGCATTTT. Protein product: CAWSPGTGSNQPQHF. Full variable domain (missing parts from reference TRBV30 and TRBJ1-5): SQTIHQWPATLVQPVGSPLSLECTVEGTSNPNLYWYRQAAGRGLQLLFYSVGIGQISSEVPQNLSASRPQDRQFILSSKKLLLSDSGFYLCAWSPGTGSNQPQHFGDGTRLSIL.

V and J are TRBV20-1 and TRBJ1-1; 10 nucleotides agree with TRBD1. V trimming: 3 bases; J trimming: 1 base; junction bases outside the gene matches: 17. From germline, CDR1 is DFQATT and CDR2 SNEGSKA (reference sequence). CDR3 length: 19 amino acids. The chain's CDR3 is CSARQPPGQGNGANTEAFF. For the CDR3, the DNA is TGCAGTGCTAGGCAACCTCCGGGACAGGGGAATGGAGCGAACACTGAAGCTTTCTTT.

This clonotype was counted at least ten times. The rearrangement joins TRBV7-8 to TRBJ2-3; 13 bases match TRBD2. Germline CDR1 reads SGHVS; CDR2 reads FQNEAQ. Trimming took 5 bases from V and 4 from J; bases not matched to a gene: 12. There are 18 residues in the CDR3. CDR3 protein: CASSRSPGLAGRADTQYF. The CDR3 region has the DNA TGTGCCAGCAGCCGAAGCCCGGGACTAGCGGGGAGGGCAGATACGCAGTATTTT.

Notes on this clonotype: It may be a read error: a sequence one base away is much more abundant. The chain has TRBV6-5 and TRBJ2-7, with D unresolved. Germline CDR1 reads MNHEY; CDR2 reads SVGAGI. Trimming took 1 base from V and 2 from J, leaving 3 bases between them. The CDR3 spans 12 residues. The DNA for the CDR3 is TGTGCCAGCAGTTACTGGGCCTACGAGCAGTACTTC. Amino acids: CASSYWAYEQYF.

This clonotype was found many times. The chain joins TRBV10-3 to TRBJ2-3; TRBD2 agrees at 8 bases. Trimming at V came to 0 bases and at J to 4 bases, leaving 6 bases not matched to a gene. Germline loops: CDR1 ENHRY, CDR2 SYGVKD. This CDR3 has 16 residues. In DNA, the CDR3 is TGTGCCATCAGTGAGTCAAGCGGGAGAGGCGCAGATACGCAGTATTTT. Its protein product is CAISESSGRGADTQYF.

This clonotype has a count of ten or more. The genes are TRBV2 and TRBJ2-1, with 16 bases lining up with TRBD2. This CDR3 spans 18 amino acids. Germline V gene data show CDR1 as SNHLY and CDR2 as FYNNEI. V trimming: 8 bases; J trimming: 5 bases; junction bases outside the gene matches: 12. CDR3 sequence reads: CASPFGTSGRAGDNEQFF. The CDR3 nucleotides read TGTGCCAGCCCTTTTGGGACTAGCGGGAGGGCCGGTGACAATGAGCAGTTCTTC.

This clonotype was picked up many times. The chain couples TRBV7-8 to TRBJ2-7, with 7 bases lining up with TRBD1. CDR3 length equals 14 residues. V was clipped by 3 bases and J by 1 base; unmatched bases: 3. Germline-derived CDR1 and CDR2 are SGHVS and FQNEAQ. The CDR3 coding sequence is TGTGCCAGCAGCTTCCGACAGGGTTCCTACGAGCAGTACTTC. Translated, it gives CASSFRQGSYEQYF.

As DNA, the CDR3 is TGTGCCAGCAGTTCCCAAGGGGCGGACGAGCAGTACTTC. This encodes CASSSQGADEQYF. The chain has TRBV6-2 or TRBV6-3 and TRBJ2-7; weak D call: TRBD1 (5 bases). V dropped 4 bases and J dropped 5 bases, with 12 bases sitting between them. Looked up from germline, CDR1 is MNHEY and CDR2 is SVGEGT. This CDR3 has 13 residues.